A selection of T cell receptor beta chains follows, all from one sample in a study of identical twins. TCRdb re-derived calls from the 5' RACE reads in MiXCR, one entry per CDR3 protein. The sample has around 280,000 distinct CDR3 sequences, under 9% seen once. These records were also assigned to another study, of yellow fever vaccine responses in identical twins.

Sequenced: memory (CD45RO+) T cells sorted from blood. Every receptor here comes from a young woman in good health. Each CDR3 is given with its conserved first and last residue. Fields, in order: J gene, D gene, clone size, V gene, CDR3 DNA, CDR3 protein. D genes are given only for firm matches. Only part of the rows carry a size: once, few, many, or a class if the clone is expanded.

j_call: TRBJ2-1; d_call: -; clone_size: many; v_call: TRBV27; cdr3_nt: TGTGCCAGCAAGGGAACCTACAATGAGCAGTTCTTC; cdr3_aa: CASKGTYNEQFF
j_call: TRBJ1-2; d_call: TRBD1; clone_size: few; v_call: TRBV6-1; cdr3_nt: TGTGCCAGCAGTGATGCGGGACAGGGCTATGGCTACACCTTC; cdr3_aa: CASSDAGQGYGYTF
j_call: TRBJ2-3; d_call: -; clone_size: many; v_call: TRBV9; cdr3_nt: TGTGCCAGCAGCGACCTGAGGACAGATACGCAGTATTTT; cdr3_aa: CASSDLRTDTQYF
j_call: TRBJ2-1; d_call: -; clone_size: many; v_call: TRBV5-1; cdr3_nt: TGCGCCAGCAGCGCTGGACTGAAGAATGAGCAGTTCTTC; cdr3_aa: CASSAGLKNEQFF
j_call: TRBJ2-6; d_call: -; clone_size: many; v_call: TRBV27; cdr3_nt: TGTGCCAGCAGTCTTAGTACGGTCTCTGGGGCCAACGTCCTGACTTTC; cdr3_aa: CASSLSTVSGANVLTF
j_call: TRBJ2-7; d_call: TRBD1; clone_size: -; v_call: TRBV13; cdr3_nt: TGTGCCAGCAGCTCGGGACAGGGAAAGTACTTC; cdr3_aa: CASSSGQGKYF
j_call: TRBJ1-2; d_call: -; clone_size: few; v_call: TRBV12-3/TRBV12-4; cdr3_nt: TGTGCCAGCAGACCCGACAGGTCGAGCTACACCTTC; cdr3_aa: CASRPDRSSYTF
j_call: TRBJ2-3; d_call: -; clone_size: few; v_call: TRBV7-2; cdr3_nt: TGTGCCAGCAGCTTACTAGTAACAGATACGCAGTATTTT; cdr3_aa: CASSLLVTDTQYF
j_call: TRBJ2-3; d_call: -; clone_size: -; v_call: TRBV29-1; cdr3_nt: TGCAGCGCAAGGGGCTCCCCACTTAACACAGATACGCAGTATTTT; cdr3_aa: CSARGSPLNTDTQYF
j_call: TRBJ1-4; d_call: -; clone_size: few; v_call: TRBV11-2; cdr3_nt: TGTGCCAGCAGCTTAGTAGGGAATAGTAATGAAAAACTGTTTTTT; cdr3_aa: CASSLVGNSNEKLFF
j_call: TRBJ2-7; d_call: TRBD1; clone_size: few; v_call: TRBV5-1; cdr3_nt: TGCGCCAGCAGCTTGGATCCAGGGGGTAGGTACGAGCAGTACTTC; cdr3_aa: CASSLDPGGRYEQYF
j_call: TRBJ2-2; d_call: TRBD1; clone_size: many; v_call: TRBV20-1; cdr3_nt: TGCAGTGCTAGAGACGTTCGGGGACAGCCGAACACCGGGGAGCTGTTTTTT; cdr3_aa: CSARDVRGQPNTGELFF
j_call: TRBJ2-1; d_call: -; clone_size: many; v_call: TRBV5-1; cdr3_nt: TGCGCCAGCAGCTTAAACCAGGGGCATGAGCAGTTCTTC; cdr3_aa: CASSLNQGHEQFF
j_call: TRBJ1-2; d_call: TRBD1; clone_size: few; v_call: TRBV29-1; cdr3_nt: TGCAGCGTTCGGACAGGGGGCAACTATGGCTACACCTTC; cdr3_aa: CSVRTGGNYGYTF
j_call: TRBJ2-5; d_call: TRBD2; clone_size: -; v_call: TRBV6-2/TRBV6-3; cdr3_nt: TGTGCCAGCAGTAGCCAGGGACTAGCGTTTGAGACCCAGTACTTC; cdr3_aa: CASSSQGLAFETQYF
j_call: TRBJ1-1; d_call: -; clone_size: many; v_call: TRBV12-3/TRBV12-4; cdr3_nt: TGTGCCAGCACTTTTGGTTCGAACACTGAAGCTTTCTTT; cdr3_aa: CASTFGSNTEAFF
j_call: TRBJ2-1; d_call: TRBD2; clone_size: many; v_call: TRBV28; cdr3_nt: TGTGCCAGCAGTTTCCCCGGGAGGGCCTCCTACAATGAGCAGTTCTTC; cdr3_aa: CASSFPGRASYNEQFF
j_call: TRBJ2-5; d_call: TRBD2; clone_size: -; v_call: TRBV5-1; cdr3_nt: TGCGCCAGCAGCCCCGGGACTAGCGCCTTACAAGAGACCCAGTACTTC; cdr3_aa: CASSPGTSALQETQYF
j_call: TRBJ2-3; d_call: TRBD2; clone_size: many; v_call: TRBV10-2; cdr3_nt: TGCGCCAGCTCAGCGGGGGCAGATACGCAGTATTTT; cdr3_aa: CASSAGADTQYF
j_call: TRBJ2-4; d_call: TRBD2; clone_size: -; v_call: TRBV4-1; cdr3_nt: TGCGCCAGCAGCCAAGGAGGGGGACTAGCGGGGGGTATAGCCAAAAACATTCAGTACTTC; cdr3_aa: CASSQGGGLAGGIAKNIQYF
j_call: TRBJ1-3; d_call: TRBD1; clone_size: few; v_call: TRBV7-6; cdr3_nt: TGTGCCAGCAGCGCCGGGACAGTCTCTGGAAACACCATATATTTT; cdr3_aa: CASSAGTVSGNTIYF
j_call: TRBJ2-1; d_call: -; clone_size: -; v_call: TRBV28; cdr3_nt: TGTGCCAGCAGTTTTGGTGGGAGAGGGCGGAATGAGCAGTTCTTC; cdr3_aa: CASSFGGRGRNEQFF
j_call: TRBJ1-3; d_call: TRBD1; clone_size: many; v_call: TRBV10-3; cdr3_nt: TGTGCCATCAGTGAGAGACAGGGAACTGGAAACACCATATATTTT; cdr3_aa: CAISERQGTGNTIYF
j_call: TRBJ1-5; d_call: -; clone_size: -; v_call: TRBV7-2; cdr3_nt: TGTGCCAGCAGCAAAAGATCGTTTCAGGGGTTCGGCAATCAGCCCCAGCATTTT; cdr3_aa: CASSKRSFQGFGNQPQHF
j_call: TRBJ2-2; d_call: TRBD1; clone_size: many; v_call: TRBV20-1; cdr3_nt: TGCAGTGCTCCCTCGACAGGGATTCTCGCCGGGGAGCTGTTTTTT; cdr3_aa: CSAPSTGILAGELFF
j_call: TRBJ2-1; d_call: -; clone_size: many; v_call: TRBV5-1; cdr3_nt: TGCGCCAGCAGCTTGGGACAGCTCAATGAGCAGTTCTTC; cdr3_aa: CASSLGQLNEQFF
j_call: TRBJ2-1; d_call: TRBD2; clone_size: many; v_call: TRBV20-1; cdr3_nt: TGCAGTGCCCTGGGACTAACCAACAATGAGCAGTTCTTC; cdr3_aa: CSALGLTNNEQFF
j_call: TRBJ2-2; d_call: -; clone_size: few; v_call: TRBV5-1; cdr3_nt: TGCGCCAGCAGCTTGGAGGGGGTCACCGGGGAGCTGTTTTTT; cdr3_aa: CASSLEGVTGELFF